This entry concerns a single TCR beta chain. Which antigen it targets is not known. Base qualities are not provided; no much larger clone lies one nucleotide away. In light of the paper, this sample's time point label describes: baseline before first vaccination. Vaccinee samples were obtained from the UK trials COV001 and COV002, which included a single-blind randomized controlled phase 2/3 trial of AZD1222 (ChAdOx1 nCoV-19) in healthy adults. For TCRbeta chain sequencing, PBMC samples from trial participants were taken at day 0 and at day 28 after the second dose. The CDR3 regions of human TCRbeta chains were analyzed by immunosequencing. From the authors' description of their analysis: TCRs in the repertoires were matched against a reference library of SARS-CoV-2-specific TCRs that had been generated with the MIRA antigen-specificity platform. Breadth meant the fraction of unique TCRs that were SARS-CoV-2-associated, whereas depth meant the fraction of total T cells that were SARS-CoV-2-associated. Each spike-specific TCR was assigned to its reactive spike region and to a CD4 or CD8 class using the MIRA data. Log10-transformed breadth and depth values were compared by one-way ANOVA with Sidak's multiple comparisons tests. What TCRdb holds here is the immuneACCESS table cut down to in-frame rearrangements. Part of the clones is not present; checked against another copy, under half of the missing clones reflect an unresolved V gene, and the others are unexplained. That table gives V, J and clone size, and the DNA gave D and trimming. Recorded for this sample are around 100,000 clones; around 91% of them occurred a single time. About 5% of the sample lies in the top ten.

This sample was included in a study of T cell responses to AZD1222 COVID-19 vaccine (dated by TCRdb to the early 2020s). For context, the study as a whole: Because spike-specific TCR depth and breadth did not differ between the two schedules, AZD1222 recipients who got a second dose at roughly 4 weeks were pooled with those who got a second dose at roughly 12 weeks. Enrollment into the trials was organized by age into subgroups of 18-55, 56-69 and 70-plus years, and those subgroups contained about 150, 27 and 61 TCR-sequenced participants, respectively. A total of under 250 trial participants underwent TCR sequencing, of whom approximately 200 had received two doses of AZD1222 and some 26 had received two doses of the MenACWY control vaccine.

Points the paper makes about the study in general: In the small 56-69-year group, the increase in depth fell short of significance, most likely because of low power. Because no samples from the day 14 peak response were available, repertoires could be characterized only after the peak T cell response. The vaccine-associated CD4 TCRs covered the entire spike protein, and the dominant responses fell in regions 160-218 and 743-854. Conclusions about previously exposed vaccinees are limited because only six or seven AZD1222 recipients were SARS-CoV-2 seropositive at baseline. Reportedly, close to half of the unique spike-specific TCRs recognized epitopes lying outside the regions that are mutated in the B.1.351 and B.1.1.7 variants. Participants were mostly white British and included more females than males, and it was suggested by the authors that clonal diversity may have been underestimated. After two AZD1222 doses, both the breadth and the depth of spike-specific TCRs were significantly higher than at day 0 and than in MenACWY recipients.

The sample in question was peripheral blood, obtained on day 0 of AZD1222 vaccination. This receptor was identified in an adult in good health.

The CDR3: CASSLFSGQGLREQYF. The sequenced DNA is TGTGCCAGCAGCTTATTTTCGGGACAGGGTCTGAGGGAGCAGTACTTC. The chain is encoded by TRBV7-9 joined to TRBJ2-7; TRBD1 matches 9 bases in the middle. Reading from cysteine to phenylalanine, the CDR3 counts 16 amino acids. Only the CDR3 part of the read is kept: 48 bases, read in frame from the first base. CDR1 and CDR2 (SEHNR, FQNEAQ) derive from the germline V gene (reference sequence). V is pruned by 2 bases and J by 7 bases, leaving 12 bases of the junction without a gene match. Here the CDR3 is joined to the reference TRBV7-9 and TRBJ2-7 genes, and the full variable domain is: DTGVSQNPRHKITKRGQNVTFRCDPISEHNRLYWYRQTLGQGPEFLTYFQNEAQLEKSRLLSDRFSAERPKGSFSTLEIQRTEQGDSAMYLCASSLFSGQGLREQYFGPGTRLTVT.